A selection of T cell receptor beta chains follows, all from one sample in a study of Ad26.COV2.S vaccination and SARS-CoV-2 variants. Only in-frame clones appear in the TCRdb table, and some are missing; sequencing was by immunoSEQ multiplex PCR. This table has about 440,000 clones, roughly 91% appearing once. The sequencing here drew on peripheral blood, taken in a trial of Ad26.COV2.S vaccine versus placebo. The receptors here all came from a person aged 18-60 years who received the Ad26.COV2.S COVID-19 vaccine or a placebo. CDR3s include the opening cysteine and the closing phenylalanine or tryptophan. Fields, in order: clone size, CDR3 length, D gene, V gene, J gene, CDR3 DNA, CDR3 protein. D genes are given only for firm matches. A clone size is listed for some rows: how often the clone was seen (once, few, many), or a class if it is expanded.

>.|11|.|TRBV2|TRBJ2-7
TGTGCCAGCACCCCGGCCTACGAGCAGTACTTC
CASTPAYEQYF
>.|13|.|TRBV30|TRBJ1-1
TGTGCCTGGAGTGTGTATAGGGGCAAGGAAGCTTTCTTT
CAWSVYRGKEAFF
>few|14|.|TRBV5-4|TRBJ2-3
TGTGCCAGCAGCTTGAGGTCCCTCGCAGATACGCAGTATTTT
CASSLRSLADTQYF
>.|13|.|TRBV7-9|TRBJ2-3
TGTGCCAGCAAAAGGACTAGCACAGATACGCAGTATTTT
CASKRTSTDTQYF
>.|17|TRBD2|TRBV3-1/TRBV3-2|TRBJ2-1
TGTGCCAGCAGCCCCGGAGTAGCGGGAGGGCTATACAATGAGCAGTTCTTC
CASSPGVAGGLYNEQFF
>.|16|TRBD2|TRBV7-3|TRBJ2-1
TGTGCCAGCAGCTCCTACGGACTAGCGGCCTACAATGAGCAGTTCTTC
CASSSYGLAAYNEQFF
>.|13|.|TRBV11-3|TRBJ2-1
TGTGCCAGCAGCCTCGGGACAAACAATGAGCAGTTCTTC
CASSLGTNNEQFF
>.|15|.|TRBV7-2|TRBJ2-2
.
CASSSSGLYTGELFF
>.|15|.|TRBV19|TRBJ1-6
TGTGCCAGTAGTATAGGGGGGTCTGAGAATTCACCCCTCCACTTT
CASSIGGSENSPLHF
>.|12|.|TRBV14|TRBJ2-3
TGTGCCAGCTCACTAGACTGGGGTACGCAGTATTTT
CASSLDWGTQYF
>.|16|.|TRBV11-2|TRBJ2-7
TGTGCCAGCAGCTTAGATGTGGGACCCTCGCGGTACGAGCAGTACTTC
CASSLDVGPSRYEQYF
>.|13|.|TRBV3-1/TRBV3-2|TRBJ2-7
TGTGCCAGCAGCCAAGATAGCGGTAACGAGCAGTACTTC
CASSQDSGNEQYF
>.|17|.|TRBV28|TRBJ1-5
TGTGCCAGCAGTTCGGGTCTGACAGGTCTGCGTAATCAGCCCCAGCATTTT
CASSSGLTGLRNQPQHF
>.|16|TRBD2|TRBV5-5|TRBJ2-3
TGTGCCAGCAGCTCCCTGTGGGGGAGGGGTCCAGATACGCAGTATTTT
CASSSLWGRGPDTQYF
>.|23|TRBD2|TRBV9|TRBJ2-1
TGTGCCAGCAGCGGGGGGGGTCGTCTAGCGTACCGACCTTACCGGCGCTCCTACAATGAGCAGTTCTTC
CASSGGGRLAYRPYRRSYNEQFF
>.|15|TRBD1|TRBV5-1|TRBJ2-3
TGCGCCAGCAGCTTCCGGGACAGTAGCACAGATACGCAGTATTTT
CASSFRDSSTDTQYF
>.|15|TRBD2|TRBV14|TRBJ2-7
TGTGCCAGCAGCCAAGAGGTCCTAGCGGGGGTCGAGCAGTACTTC
CASSQEVLAGVEQYF
>.|14|.|TRBV19|TRBJ2-3
TGTGCCAGTAGTCCCCGGGTGACAGGAGATACGCAGTATTTT
CASSPRVTGDTQYF
>.|14|TRBD2|TRBV3-1/TRBV3-2|TRBJ2-5
TGTGCCAGCAGCCCTTTCGGGGGGGCAGAGACCCAGTACTTC
CASSPFGGAETQYF
>.|13|TRBD1|TRBV20-1|TRBJ1-2
TGCAGTGCTAGTGACAGGGGGATTGGAGGCTACACCTTC
CSASDRGIGGYTF
>.|13|TRBD2|TRBV9|TRBJ2-1
TGTGCCAGCAACAAACTAGCGGGAGATGAGCAGTTCTTC
CASNKLAGDEQFF
>.|14|TRBD1|TRBV28|TRBJ1-5
TGTGCCAGCAGTTCCGGGACAGTTGTTCGCCCCCAGCATTTT
CASSSGTVVRPQHF
>.|16|.|TRBV5-1|TRBJ1-3
TGCGCCAGCAGCCTCTTAGACCCGGTATCTGGAAACACCATATATTTT
CASSLLDPVSGNTIYF
>once|16|.|TRBV7-2|TRBJ1-6
TGTGCCAGCAGCGCTGACCTCCACGGGTATAATTCACCCCTCCACTTT
CASSADLHGYNSPLHF
>few|13|.|TRBV10-3|TRBJ1-6
TGTGCCATCAGTGAGTCGAAGACCTCACCCCTCCACTTT
CAISESKTSPLHF
>.|13|.|TRBV12-3/TRBV12-4|TRBJ2-7
TGTGCCAGCACCCTCCGGGGCGCGAACGAGCAGTACTTC
CASTLRGANEQYF
>once|14|TRBD2|TRBV5-4|TRBJ2-3
TGTGCCAGCAGCCGGGGGGGTAGTGCAGATACGCAGTATTTT
CASSRGGSADTQYF
>.|14|.|TRBV28|TRBJ1-4
TGTGCCAGCAGTTTATCAGGGGTTGGTGAAAAACTGTTTTTT
CASSLSGVGEKLFF
>.|15|.|TRBV9|TRBJ2-7
TGTGCCAGCAGCGTAGCTGGGCAGGCCGTCTACGAGCAGTACTTC
CASSVAGQAVYEQYF
>.|13|.|TRBV5-6|TRBJ1-2
TGTGCCAGCAGCTTGGGCCGGGACCACGGCTACACCTTC
CASSLGRDHGYTF
>.|12|TRBD1|TRBV7-9|TRBJ2-1
TGTGCCAGCAGCGTGACAGGGGATGAGCAGTTCTTC
CASSVTGDEQFF
>.|16|.|TRBV7-6|TRBJ1-5
TGTGCCAGCAGCGAAGGGGGACGGTCTAGCAATCAGCCCCAGCATTTT
CASSEGGRSSNQPQHF
>.|13|.|TRBV7-8|TRBJ1-5
TGTGCCAGCAGCGTAATCCAGGGTCAGCCCCAGCATTTT
CASSVIQGQPQHF
>once|18|TRBD1|TRBV5-1|TRBJ2-6
TGCGCCAGCAGCTCACTCGGGACAGGACACTCTGGGGCCAACGTCCTGACTTTC
CASSSLGTGHSGANVLTF
>.|12|.|TRBV6-5|TRBJ2-1
TGTGCCAGCAGCCTATTTCTGGGTGAGCAGTTCTTC
CASSLFLGEQFF
>.|12|TRBD1|TRBV7-9|TRBJ1-2
TGTGCCAGCAGCCAGGGGGCGGCCGGCTACACCTTC
CASSQGAAGYTF
>.|18|.|TRBV28|TRBJ1-2
TGTGCCAGCAGTTCCCTCGACAGGAATCCGAAGACTTACTATGGCTACACCTTC
CASSSLDRNPKTYYGYTF
>.|15|.|TRBV10-3|TRBJ1-2
TGTGCCATCAGTGAGTTAACCGGGACTAGGGGCGGCTACACCTTC
CAISELTGTRGGYTF
>.|15|.|TRBV5-6|TRBJ1-1
TGTGCCAGCAGCTCGACCACAGGAAAGAACACTGAAGCTTTCTTT
CASSSTTGKNTEAFF
>.|15|TRBD2|TRBV6-2/TRBV6-3|TRBJ2-3
TGTGCCAGCAGTTACTCCAAGGTGGCGGGAGAGGGGCAGTATTTT
CASSYSKVAGEGQYF
>.|11|.|TRBV20-1|TRBJ2-5
TGCAGTGCTAGAGTGTCAGGGACCCAGTACTTC
CSARVSGTQYF
>.|16|.|TRBV4-3|TRBJ2-3
TGCGCCAGCAGCCAAGATATGAGTAGCGGCGCAGATACGCAGTATTTT
CASSQDMSSGADTQYF
>.|10|TRBD2|TRBV6-2/TRBV6-3|TRBJ2-1
TGTGCCAGCAGTAGCGGGAGGGCGATCTTC
CASSSGRAIF